This TCR beta chain was recorded in a study of control samples from healthy donors and cancer patients. Germline V lookup: CDR1 SGHKS, CDR2 YYEKEE (reference sequence). The trim removed 0 bases at V and 2 bases at J, leaving 4 bases unmatched. This CDR3 is 16 amino acids long. Using immunoSEQ multiplex PCR, the repertoire was profiled, and TCRdb retains in-frame clones only, with some absent. The sample shows approximately 170,000 clones, around 90% of them seen only once. The chain links TRBV5-5 to TRBJ2-7, with 11 bases identical to TRBD2. Sample: blood. This clonotype was sampled from a young woman in good health. CDR3 DNA: TGTGCCAGCAGCTTGGGACTAGCGGGGACTACCTACGAGCAGTACTTC. Residues: CASSLGLAGTTYEQYF.